This TCR beta chain derives from a study of Graves' ophthalmopathy and Graves' hyperthyroidism (dated by TCRdb to the late 2010s). About the full investigation: Peripheral blood samples were taken at the time of initial diagnosis, before any treatment was given. In more than 5 hyperthyroidism patients, the T-cell repertoire of thyroid tissue was compared with the T-cell repertoire of blood. TCR beta repertoire signatures were used to distinguish Graves' ophthalmopathy from Graves' hyperthyroidism and to predict progression to ophthalmopathy. In total, approximately 140 blood samples were TCR-sequenced: some 43 ophthalmopathy, some 75 hyperthyroidism and 17 hyperthyroidism-to-ophthalmopathy patients. An independent validation cohort was composed of around 19 hyperthyroidism patients and about 17 patients who later progressed from hyperthyroidism to ophthalmopathy. After sampling, hyperthyroidism patients received methimazole starting at 30 mg daily, and ophthalmopathy patients received high-dose intravenous methylprednisolone. To explore V-J signatures that separate ophthalmopathy from hyperthyroidism, a discovery set of about 100 patients was enrolled, consisting of 40 to 45 with ophthalmopathy and some 59 with stable hyperthyroidism. For training and testing, the 100 or so patients in the discovery cohort were randomly divided in a 7:3 ratio.

After removal of 5 bases from V and 7 bases from J, the junction retains 15 bases not matched to a gene. CDR1 and CDR2 were assigned from the germline V gene as SGHAT and FQNNGV. The CDR3 has 16 amino acids, counting the end cysteine and phenylalanine. The retained sequence is limited to the CDR3, 48 bases, with the frame set at the first base. The study at large found these results: In validation, the model predicted ophthalmopathy progression with about 71% sensitivity and about 77% specificity; about a dozen predicted patients were CT-confirmed with GO in a median of approximately 6.5 months. In cross-validation, the 13-signature model distinguished ophthalmopathy from stable hyperthyroidism with about 88% sensitivity and about 84% specificity, and in the test set the corresponding values were roughly 80% and 76%. Most of the expanded thyroid clonotypes with a frequency above 0.001 were also detected in blood, and it was suggested that the thyroid immune response may be reflected by blood repertoires. No statistical method was used to predetermine the sample size, and group allocation was not hidden from the investigators.

Hyperthyroidism was defined as stable when no progression to ophthalmopathy occurred within 18 months of follow-up. Hyperthyroidism patients were newly diagnosed, with disease duration under 2 months, and aged 18 to 65 years. Patients were excluded if they had other autoimmune diseases, uncontrolled infections, pregnancy or lactation. Clinical symptoms, serum thyroxine, TRAb, thyroid ultrasound and orbital computed tomography formed the basis of the diagnosis. Ficoll-Paque density gradient centrifugation was used to isolate PBMCs from approximately 11 ml of fresh peripheral blood. Total RNA was extracted with Trizol reagent and quality-checked on an Agilent 2100 Bioanalyzer. TCR beta CDR3 regions were amplified from RNA transcripts for repertoire sequencing. The first round of RT-PCR was done with HTBI primers and the Qiagen OneStep RT-PCR kit, and was followed by a second round of multiplex PCR, then size selection and purification. The libraries underwent paired-end sequencing with 100 bp reads on an Illumina HiSeq2000. In the paper's pipeline: Reads were processed with SOAPnuke, discarding reads with adapters, uncalled bases, mean Phred below 15, or no exact constant-primer or identifier match. COPE v1.2.5 was used to merge high-quality paired reads. Unique nucleotide sequences were defined as clonotypes and aligned to IMGT TRB V, D and J references using MiTCR v1.1. The analysis was limited to V-J combinations with a frequency above 0.0001, which together covered 98% to 99.2% of repertoires. A TCR clonal expansion and chaos score per V-J combination was defined as the ratio of F50 clonal expansion to chaos observed in the TCRdist matrix. Welch's t-statistics and random forest were used to narrow the features down to 10 to 15 V-J combinations, which were then fed into a naive Bayes classifier. The Morisita-Horn index was used to measure how similar the thyroid and blood repertoires were. The public reads were reprocessed in TCRdb via fastp at Q25 and MiXCR, keeping in-frame beta chains. Rows with a matching CDR3 protein are joined into one entry that keeps the most common DNA and genes. The V and J calls shown here were made by TCRdb, not taken from the authors' results. A total of about 380,000 distinct CDR3 sequences appear in this sample, over 15% of them only once. Roughly 7% of the sample lies in the top ten.

This clonotype appeared many times. Its antigen specificity is not known. The record has no base qualities; no much larger clone is one base away. The source is a woman aged 18-29 years with stable Graves' hyperthyroidism. Donor details come from another sample of the same person, matched by shared clones. Input material: peripheral blood. This sequence uses TRBV11-2 and TRBJ2-7, and 9 junction bases match TRBD1. The DNA sequence is as follows: TGTGCCAGCAGCCGGACCCTGGACAGGGGAGTGGAGGAGCAGTACTTC. This is translated as CASSRTLDRGVEEQYF.